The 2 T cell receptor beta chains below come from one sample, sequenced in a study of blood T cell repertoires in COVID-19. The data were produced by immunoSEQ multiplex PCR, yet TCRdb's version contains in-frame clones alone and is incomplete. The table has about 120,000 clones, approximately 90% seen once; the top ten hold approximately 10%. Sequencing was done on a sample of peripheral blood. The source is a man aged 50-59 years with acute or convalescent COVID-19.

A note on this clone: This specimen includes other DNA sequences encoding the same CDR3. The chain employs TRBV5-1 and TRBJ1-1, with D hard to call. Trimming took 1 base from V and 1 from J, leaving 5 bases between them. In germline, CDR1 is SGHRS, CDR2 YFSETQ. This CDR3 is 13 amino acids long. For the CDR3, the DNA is TGCGCCAGCAGCTTGACGGGGAACACTGAAGCTTTCTTT. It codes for CASSLTGNTEAFF.

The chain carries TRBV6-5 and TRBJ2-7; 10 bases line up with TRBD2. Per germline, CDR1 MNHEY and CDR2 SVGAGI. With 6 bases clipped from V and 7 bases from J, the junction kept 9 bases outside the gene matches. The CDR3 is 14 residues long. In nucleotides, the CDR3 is TGTGCCAGCAGACAACTAGCGGGGCCGGGAGAGCAGTACTTC. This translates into CASRQLAGPGEQYF.